Listed below are T cell receptor beta chains from one sample, sequenced in a study of blood T cell repertoires in COVID-19. Profiling relied on immunoSEQ multiplex PCR, and the TCRdb table lists in-frame clones only, not all of them. Of approximately 300,000 clones listed, nearly 90% were seen once; the top ten hold approximately 5.3%. Input material: PBMCs or T cells enriched from blood (not recorded which). Receptors were obtained from a woman aged 25 to 45 who had recovered from COVID-19. Each CDR3 is given with its conserved first and last residue. Each record gives: J gene, clone size, D gene, V gene, CDR3 DNA, CDR3 protein. D genes are given only for firm matches. For some rows the clone size is stated as once, few or many, or as a class when expanded; others skip it.

J: TRBJ1-1; size: NA; D: NA; V: TRBV19; DNA: TGTGCCAGTAGTCCCAGACACAGCATGAACACTGAAGCTTTCTTT; CDR3: CASSPRHSMNTEAFF
J: TRBJ2-7; size: NA; D: NA; V: TRBV30; DNA: TGTGCCTGGGGGACTGGAAGCTCCTACGAGCAGTACTTC; CDR3: CAWGTGSSYEQYF
J: TRBJ1-4; size: NA; D: NA; V: TRBV19; DNA: TGTGCCAGTAGTATCAGTGACACGAATGAAAAACTGTTTTTT; CDR3: CASSISDTNEKLFF
J: TRBJ1-1; size: NA; D: NA; V: TRBV7-9; DNA: TGTGCCAGCAGCCGCGGGGAGAACACTGAAGCTTTCTTT; CDR3: CASSRGENTEAFF
J: TRBJ1-1; size: NA; D: NA; V: TRBV7-8; DNA: TGTGCCAGCAGCCCCACAGAGAACACTGAAGCTTTCTTT; CDR3: CASSPTENTEAFF
J: TRBJ2-7; size: few; D: NA; V: TRBV7-9; DNA: TGTGCCAGCAGCTTAGGCCCCCTGAGCTCCTACGAGCAGTACTTC; CDR3: CASSLGPLSSYEQYF
J: TRBJ1-1; size: once; D: NA; V: TRBV5-1; DNA: TGCGCCAGCAGCTTGGAACCGCGGAACACTGAAGCTTTCTTT; CDR3: CASSLEPRNTEAFF
J: TRBJ2-7; size: NA; D: TRBD2; V: TRBV7-6; DNA: TGTGCCAGCAGCTTAGGGAGCGGGGGGTCCTACGAGCAGTACTTC; CDR3: CASSLGSGGSYEQYF
J: TRBJ1-1; size: NA; D: NA; V: TRBV9; DNA: TGTGCCAGCAGCGTAGTGGAGACAGGGAACACTGAAGCTTTCTTT; CDR3: CASSVVETGNTEAFF
J: TRBJ1-1; size: many; D: NA; V: TRBV4-1; DNA: TGCGCCAGCAGCCAAGAGCCCCGGACACTGAACACTGAAGCTTTCTTT; CDR3: CASSQEPRTLNTEAFF
J: TRBJ1-2; size: NA; D: NA; V: TRBV12-5; DNA: TGTGCTAGTGGTCGCACTAACCACTATGGCTACACCTTC; CDR3: CASGRTNHYGYTF
J: TRBJ2-1; size: NA; D: TRBD1; V: TRBV4-3; DNA: TGCGCCAGCAGCCAAGCCCCCGGGACAGGACACAATGAGCAGTTCTTC; CDR3: CASSQAPGTGHNEQFF
J: TRBJ1-5; size: few; D: TRBD1; V: TRBV4-2; DNA: TGTGCCAGCAGCCAAGATAGGTCCCAGGGGGGTCAGCCCCAGCATTTT; CDR3: CASSQDRSQGGQPQHF
J: TRBJ2-1; size: NA; D: NA; V: TRBV29-1; DNA: TGCAGCGTTGATACGGGTTGGAATGAGCAGTTCTTC; CDR3: CSVDTGWNEQFF
J: TRBJ2-1; size: NA; D: TRBD2; V: TRBV6-2/TRBV6-3; DNA: TGTGCCAGCAGTTACCGTAGCGGGGGCCCATACAATGAGCAGTTCTTC; CDR3: CASSYRSGGPYNEQFF
J: TRBJ1-2; size: NA; D: NA; V: TRBV18; DNA: TGTGCCAGCTCACCTACTGGACAACCGAACTATGGCTACACCTTC; CDR3: CASSPTGQPNYGYTF
J: TRBJ1-2; size: NA; D: NA; V: TRBV6-2/TRBV6-3; DNA: TGTGCCAGCAGTTACTCTGGCGTGCGGGCTTCCAACTATGGCTACACCTTC; CDR3: CASSYSGVRASNYGYTF
J: TRBJ1-1; size: few; D: NA; V: TRBV6-1; DNA: TGTGCCAGCAGTGAAGGCTCCACAATCCAAGCTGAAGCTTTCTTT; CDR3: CASSEGSTIQAEAFF
J: TRBJ1-2; size: NA; D: TRBD1; V: TRBV5-1; DNA: TGCGCCAGCAGCTACGACAGGGCGGCTAACTATGGCTACACCTTC; CDR3: CASSYDRAANYGYTF
J: TRBJ2-7; size: NA; D: NA; V: TRBV27; DNA: TGTGCCAGCAGTTGGGGGCGAAACTACGAGCAGTACTTC; CDR3: CASSWGRNYEQYF
J: TRBJ1-5; size: NA; D: NA; V: TRBV6-1; DNA: TGTGCCAGCAGTGAAGGGCCGAATCAGCCCCAGCATTTT; CDR3: CASSEGPNQPQHF
J: TRBJ2-4; size: NA; D: NA; V: TRBV5-1; DNA: TGCGCCAGCAGCTTGGCCGTTTCAGGGGGGAACATTCAGTACTTC; CDR3: CASSLAVSGGNIQYF
J: TRBJ1-2; size: NA; D: NA; V: TRBV4-1; DNA: TGCGCCAGCAGCCCGCTACGAGAGTGGACTCGTGGCTACACCTTC; CDR3: CASSPLREWTRGYTF
J: TRBJ2-5; size: few; D: TRBD2; V: TRBV5-1; DNA: TGCGCCAGCAGCTTGGTTTTAGCGGGGCCCCAAGAGACCCAGTACTTC; CDR3: CASSLVLAGPQETQYF
J: TRBJ2-5; size: NA; D: TRBD1; V: TRBV19; DNA: TGTGCCAGCAAACAGGGGTCGGAGGAGACCCAGTACTTC; CDR3: CASKQGSEETQYF
J: TRBJ2-1; size: NA; D: TRBD1; V: TRBV7-8; DNA: TGTGCCAGCAGCCAACCACCTGGACAGGCGGTCCACAATGAGCAGTTCTTC; CDR3: CASSQPPGQAVHNEQFF
J: TRBJ1-2; size: NA; D: NA; V: TRBV30; DNA: TGTGCCTGGAGTGTATCCGGGGATGGCTACACCTTC; CDR3: CAWSVSGDGYTF
J: TRBJ1-5; size: once; D: TRBD1; V: TRBV27; DNA: TGTGCCAGCAGTCCAGGGGGCCATCAGCCCCAGCATTTT; CDR3: CASSPGGHQPQHF
J: TRBJ2-3; size: NA; D: NA; V: TRBV19; DNA: TGTGCCAGTAGTATCCAACCCCTTTTATCCGGGGGTACAGATACGCAGTATTTT; CDR3: CASSIQPLLSGGTDTQYF
J: TRBJ1-3; size: NA; D: TRBD1; V: TRBV7-9; DNA: TGTGCCAGCAGCCTACGACAGGGGAGCCCTGGAAACACCATATATTTT; CDR3: CASSLRQGSPGNTIYF
J: TRBJ1-6; size: NA; D: TRBD1; V: TRBV3-1/TRBV3-2; DNA: TGTGCCAGCAGCCTTAGGACAGGAAATTCACCCCTCCACTTT; CDR3: CASSLRTGNSPLHF
J: TRBJ1-3; size: NA; D: NA; V: TRBV3-1/TRBV3-2; DNA: TGTGCCAGCAGCCGTCAGCGGGGGCTTGGAGGAAACACCATATATTTT; CDR3: CASSRQRGLGGNTIYF
J: TRBJ2-2; size: NA; D: TRBD1; V: TRBV9; DNA: TGTGCCAGCAGCGAGCCCTCGTTACTGACAGGGGGGACCGGGGAGCTGTTTTTT; CDR3: CASSEPSLLTGGTGELFF
J: TRBJ1-2; size: NA; D: NA; V: TRBV9; DNA: TGTGCCAGCAGCGTAGCTGAGGGTGGCTACACCTTC; CDR3: CASSVAEGGYTF
J: TRBJ1-4; size: NA; D: NA; V: TRBV18; DNA: TGTGCCAGCTCAAACCGGACGGGGGAAGGGGAAAAACTGTTTTTT; CDR3: CASSNRTGEGEKLFF
J: TRBJ2-2; size: once; D: TRBD2; V: TRBV5-4; DNA: TGTGCCAGCAGCAAACTAGCGGGAGGAAACACCGGGGAGCTGTTTTTT; CDR3: CASSKLAGGNTGELFF
J: TRBJ1-1; size: NA; D: NA; V: TRBV11-2; DNA: TGTGCCAGCAGCTTCCCAAGGGGGGGTGGAGGAACTGAAGCTTTCTTT; CDR3: CASSFPRGGGGTEAFF
J: TRBJ1-2; size: NA; D: NA; V: TRBV7-6; DNA: TGTGCCAGCAGCTTAGTAGGGCAGGGCGGTGGCTACACCTTC; CDR3: CASSLVGQGGGYTF
J: TRBJ2-5; size: NA; D: TRBD2; V: TRBV11-2; DNA: TGTGCCAGCAGCTTAGTTCCAGCGGGGGCCTCCCACGAGACCCAGTACTTC; CDR3: CASSLVPAGASHETQYF
J: TRBJ2-3; size: NA; D: TRBD1; V: TRBV11-2; DNA: TGTGCCAGCAGCTTAGTGCGGGACAGGTTCCCTGATACGCAGTATTTT; CDR3: CASSLVRDRFPDTQYF
J: TRBJ1-5; size: NA; D: NA; V: TRBV5-1; DNA: TGCGCCAGCAGCTTGGGGGCAGATAATCAGCCCCAGCATTTT; CDR3: CASSLGADNQPQHF
J: TRBJ2-2; size: NA; D: NA; V: TRBV30; DNA: TGTGCCTGGAGCCCTGCACAGACCGGGGAGCTGTTTTTT; CDR3: CAWSPAQTGELFF
J: TRBJ2-5; size: NA; D: NA; V: TRBV6-1; DNA: TGTGCCAGCAGTGAATCCATGCGGGAGACCCAGTACTTC; CDR3: CASSESMRETQYF
J: TRBJ1-2; size: NA; D: TRBD1; V: TRBV7-2; DNA: TGTGCCAGCAGCCCGTGGGGACAGGGAGGCGGTGGCTACACCTTC; CDR3: CASSPWGQGGGGYTF
J: TRBJ1-2; size: NA; D: NA; V: TRBV15; DNA: TGTGCCACCAGCTCCCGGGGGGTCGGTGGCTACACCTTC; CDR3: CATSSRGVGGYTF
J: TRBJ1-2; size: NA; D: TRBD1; V: TRBV6-5; DNA: TGTGCCAGTTACAGGGGCGGCAGTAACTATGGCTACACCTTC; CDR3: CASYRGGSNYGYTF